The rows below give T cell receptor beta chains drawn from one sample of a study of blood T cell repertoires in COVID-19. Profiled with immunoSEQ multiplex PCR; TCRdb holds only in-frame clones, not every one. Among roughly 79,000 clones, around 90% were seen once, and the ten largest hold more than 5.5%. The sequencing sample was made of peripheral blood. These receptors originate from a woman aged 50 to 60 with acute or convalescent COVID-19. Both conserved end residues are part of each CDR3. The D gene is left open where the match is weak. Some rows have no size entry. The others give once, few or many, or a class for an expanded clone.

CDR3 length: 18; V gene: TRBV28; D gene: TRBD1; J gene: TRBJ1-5; clone size: .; CDR3 DNA: TGTGCCAGCAGTCGTGCTTCATCGACAGGGTCCGGGAATCAGCCCCAGCATTTT; CDR3 protein: CASSRASSTGSGNQPQHF
CDR3 length: 12; V gene: TRBV7-9; D gene: .; J gene: TRBJ2-3; clone size: .; CDR3 DNA: TGTGCCAGCAGCTTAACTACCTATACGCAGTATTTT; CDR3 protein: CASSLTTYTQYF
CDR3 length: 15; V gene: TRBV7-9; D gene: TRBD1; J gene: TRBJ2-7; clone size: .; CDR3 DNA: TGTGCCAGCAGCCAATCCGGGACAGAGCCCTACGAGCAGTACTTC; CDR3 protein: CASSQSGTEPYEQYF
CDR3 length: 14; V gene: TRBV16; D gene: .; J gene: TRBJ1-1; clone size: .; CDR3 DNA: TGTGCCAGCAGCCATCACAGGGAGCCCACTGAAGCTTTCTTT; CDR3 protein: CASSHHREPTEAFF
CDR3 length: 14; V gene: TRBV19; D gene: TRBD1; J gene: TRBJ2-7; clone size: .; CDR3 DNA: TGTGCCAGTAGTATAGGAGGGACAGCCTACGAGCAGTACTTC; CDR3 protein: CASSIGGTAYEQYF
CDR3 length: 16; V gene: TRBV27; D gene: TRBD1; J gene: TRBJ1-3; clone size: .; CDR3 DNA: TGTGCCAGCAGTGGACAAGGACAGGGAGGAGGAAACACCATATATTTT; CDR3 protein: CASSGQGQGGGNTIYF
CDR3 length: 18; V gene: TRBV7-9; D gene: TRBD1; J gene: TRBJ1-1; clone size: .; CDR3 DNA: TGTGCCAGCAGCTTTACTGCGACCCTCACAGGGGTTGACACTGAAGCTTTCTTT; CDR3 protein: CASSFTATLTGVDTEAFF
CDR3 length: 16; V gene: TRBV28; D gene: .; J gene: TRBJ1-5; clone size: once; CDR3 DNA: TGTGCCAGCAGCCTTAAAAAGCTAGGTGGCAATCAGCCCCAGCATTTT; CDR3 protein: CASSLKKLGGNQPQHF
CDR3 length: 16; V gene: TRBV3-1/TRBV3-2; D gene: .; J gene: TRBJ1-6; clone size: .; CDR3 DNA: TGTGCCAGCAGCCAAGAGGGGGGAATTGGAAATTCACCCCTCCACTTT; CDR3 protein: CASSQEGGIGNSPLHF
CDR3 length: 13; V gene: TRBV19; D gene: TRBD1; J gene: TRBJ1-1; clone size: .; CDR3 DNA: TGTGCCAGTAGTATATCTCCGGACAGGTTGGCTTTCTTT; CDR3 protein: CASSISPDRLAFF
CDR3 length: 16; V gene: TRBV19; D gene: TRBD2; J gene: TRBJ2-1; clone size: once; CDR3 DNA: TGTGCCAGTAGACCGCCTGGGACTAGCGGAAACAATGAGCAGTTCTTC; CDR3 protein: CASRPPGTSGNNEQFF
CDR3 length: 18; V gene: TRBV7-8; D gene: TRBD1; J gene: TRBJ2-3; clone size: .; CDR3 DNA: TGTGCCAGCAGCTTAGATAGAGTGGGACAGGGATACACAGATACGCAGTATTTT; CDR3 protein: CASSLDRVGQGYTDTQYF
CDR3 length: 13; V gene: TRBV28; D gene: .; J gene: TRBJ1-2; clone size: .; CDR3 DNA: TGTGCCAGCAGACTCGGGACAAGCCATGGCTACACCTTC; CDR3 protein: CASRLGTSHGYTF
CDR3 length: 15; V gene: TRBV27; D gene: TRBD2; J gene: TRBJ2-1; clone size: .; CDR3 DNA: TGTGCCAGCAGACCCCGGGGAGCGGGAGGGAATGAGCAGTTCTTC; CDR3 protein: CASRPRGAGGNEQFF
CDR3 length: 14; V gene: TRBV7-8; D gene: TRBD2; J gene: TRBJ2-1; clone size: .; CDR3 DNA: TGTGCCAGCAGCTTAGGCGGGAGTGGCAATGAGCAGTTCTTC; CDR3 protein: CASSLGGSGNEQFF
CDR3 length: 16; V gene: TRBV19; D gene: .; J gene: TRBJ1-5; clone size: .; CDR3 DNA: TGTGCCAGTAGTATACCCAGGGGCGGCGGCAATCAGCCCCAGCATTTT; CDR3 protein: CASSIPRGGGNQPQHF
CDR3 length: 15; V gene: TRBV10-3; D gene: .; J gene: TRBJ2-3; clone size: .; CDR3 DNA: TGTGCCATCAGCGTAGGGGGAGCTAGCACAGATACGCAGTATTTT; CDR3 protein: CAISVGGASTDTQYF
CDR3 length: 14; V gene: TRBV3-1/TRBV3-2; D gene: .; J gene: TRBJ1-4; clone size: .; CDR3 DNA: TGTGCCAGCAGCCAAGTTGGGGGGGGTGAAAAACTGTTTTTT; CDR3 protein: CASSQVGGGEKLFF
CDR3 length: 17; V gene: TRBV9; D gene: TRBD1; J gene: TRBJ2-3; clone size: .; CDR3 DNA: TGTGCCAGCAGCGGAACGACAGGGCCCACTTACACAGATACGCAGTATTTT; CDR3 protein: CASSGTTGPTYTDTQYF
CDR3 length: 15; V gene: TRBV24-1; D gene: TRBD2; J gene: TRBJ2-3; clone size: .; CDR3 DNA: TGTGCCACCAGTGAGAGCGGGGGGGGCACAGATACGCAGTATTTT; CDR3 protein: CATSESGGGTDTQYF
CDR3 length: 14; V gene: TRBV3-1/TRBV3-2; D gene: .; J gene: TRBJ1-2; clone size: .; CDR3 DNA: TGTGCCAGCAGCCAAGCCTCCGTAAACTATGGCTACACCTTC; CDR3 protein: CASSQASVNYGYTF
CDR3 length: 14; V gene: TRBV5-1; D gene: TRBD1; J gene: TRBJ2-5; clone size: .; CDR3 DNA: TGCGCCAGCAGCAAGGGACAGGGGAGAGAGACCCAGTACTTC; CDR3 protein: CASSKGQGRETQYF
CDR3 length: 16; V gene: TRBV7-9; D gene: .; J gene: TRBJ1-4; clone size: .; CDR3 DNA: TGTGCCAGCAGCCATACCCGGACTTTAAAGGGTGAAAAACTGTTTTTT; CDR3 protein: CASSHTRTLKGEKLFF
CDR3 length: 15; V gene: TRBV5-1; D gene: TRBD1; J gene: TRBJ1-5; clone size: .; CDR3 DNA: TGCGCCAGCAGCTTTACGACAGGGATGGGGCAGCCCCAGCATTTT; CDR3 protein: CASSFTTGMGQPQHF
CDR3 length: 15; V gene: TRBV18; D gene: .; J gene: TRBJ2-1; clone size: .; CDR3 DNA: TGTGCCAGCTCACCACCTGGACGGGGAAACAATGAGCAGTTCTTC; CDR3 protein: CASSPPGRGNNEQFF
CDR3 length: 14; V gene: TRBV4-2; D gene: .; J gene: TRBJ2-6; clone size: .; CDR3 DNA: TGTGCCAGCAGCGAACGGTCTGGGGCCAACGTCCTGACTTTC; CDR3 protein: CASSERSGANVLTF
CDR3 length: 10; V gene: TRBV29-1; D gene: .; J gene: TRBJ2-7; clone size: .; CDR3 DNA: TGCAGCGTTGGGGACTCCGAGCAGTACTTC; CDR3 protein: CSVGDSEQYF
CDR3 length: 13; V gene: TRBV28; D gene: .; J gene: TRBJ1-3; clone size: .; CDR3 DNA: TGTGCCAGCAGGATGGGTGGGCAAAACACCATATATTTT; CDR3 protein: CASRMGGQNTIYF
CDR3 length: 14; V gene: TRBV9; D gene: TRBD1; J gene: TRBJ1-1; clone size: once; CDR3 DNA: TGTGCCAGCAGCGTAGTACAGGGGGACACTGAAGCTTTCTTT; CDR3 protein: CASSVVQGDTEAFF
CDR3 length: 16; V gene: TRBV7-9; D gene: .; J gene: TRBJ2-1; clone size: .; CDR3 DNA: TGTGCCAGCGGTGGGAGGGGTGGAGGGGGTTACAATGAGCAGTTCTTC; CDR3 protein: CASGGRGGGGYNEQFF